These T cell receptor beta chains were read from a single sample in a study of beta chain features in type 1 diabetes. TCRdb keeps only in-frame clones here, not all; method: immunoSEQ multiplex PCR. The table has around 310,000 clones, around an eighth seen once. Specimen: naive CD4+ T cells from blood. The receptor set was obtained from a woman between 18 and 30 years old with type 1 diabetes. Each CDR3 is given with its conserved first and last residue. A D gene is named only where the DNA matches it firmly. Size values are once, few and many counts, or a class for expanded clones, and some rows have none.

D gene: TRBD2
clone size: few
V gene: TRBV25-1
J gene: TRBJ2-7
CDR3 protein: CASSESWEGPSGQYF
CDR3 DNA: TGTGCCAGCAGTGAATCGTGGGAGGGCCCGTCGGGACAGTACTTC

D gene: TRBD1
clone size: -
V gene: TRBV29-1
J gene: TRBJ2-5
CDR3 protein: CSVGYRGLSETQYF
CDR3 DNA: TGCAGCGTTGGGTACAGGGGGCTTTCGGAGACCCAGTACTTC

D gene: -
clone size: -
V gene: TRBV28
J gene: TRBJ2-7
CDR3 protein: CASSLWDSSNYEQYF
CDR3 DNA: TGTGCCAGCAGTTTATGGGACTCCTCCAACTACGAGCAGTACTTC

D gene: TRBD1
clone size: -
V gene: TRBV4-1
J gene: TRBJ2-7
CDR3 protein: CASSRDRAFSYEQYF
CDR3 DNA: TGCGCCAGCAGTCGCGACAGGGCTTTCTCCTACGAGCAGTACTTC

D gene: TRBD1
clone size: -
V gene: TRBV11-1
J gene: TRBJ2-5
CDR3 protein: CASQTGNSQETQYF
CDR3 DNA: TGTGCCAGTCAGACAGGGAATAGCCAAGAGACCCAGTACTTC

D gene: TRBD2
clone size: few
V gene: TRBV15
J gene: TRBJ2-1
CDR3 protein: CATSRGGAGNNEQFF
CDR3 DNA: TGTGCCACCAGCAGAGGGGGAGCGGGGAACAATGAGCAGTTCTTC

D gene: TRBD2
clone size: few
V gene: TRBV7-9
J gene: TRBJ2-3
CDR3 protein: CASSLGTGTTGTDTQYF
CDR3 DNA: TGTGCCAGCAGCTTAGGTACCGGGACTACCGGCACAGATACGCAGTATTTT

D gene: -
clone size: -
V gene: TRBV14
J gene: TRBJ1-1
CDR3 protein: CASSQGQGPFLPMNTEAFF
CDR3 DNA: TGTGCCAGCAGCCAAGGTCAGGGTCCCTTCCTTCCGATGAACACTGAAGCTTTCTTT

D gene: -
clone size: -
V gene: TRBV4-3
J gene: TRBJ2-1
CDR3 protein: CASSQAQLPNNEQFF
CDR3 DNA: TGCGCCAGCAGCCAAGCACAGTTGCCCAACAATGAGCAGTTCTTC

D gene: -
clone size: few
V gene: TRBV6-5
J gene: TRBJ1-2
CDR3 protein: CASSYSVQGANYGYTF
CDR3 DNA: TGTGCCAGCAGTTACTCGGTACAGGGAGCTAACTATGGCTACACCTTC

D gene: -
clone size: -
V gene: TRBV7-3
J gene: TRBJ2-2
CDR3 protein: CASSSTVNTGELFF
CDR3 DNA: TGTGCCAGCAGCTCGACAGTGAACACCGGGGAGCTGTTTTTT

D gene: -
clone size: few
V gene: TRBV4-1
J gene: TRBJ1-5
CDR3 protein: CASSQDRDYSNQPQHF
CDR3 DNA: TGCGCCAGCAGCCAAGACAGGGACTATAGCAATCAGCCCCAGCATTTT

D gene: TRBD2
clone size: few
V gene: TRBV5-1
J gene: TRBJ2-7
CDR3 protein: CASSHTGTSGYEQYF
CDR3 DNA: TGCGCCAGCAGCCATACCGGGACTAGCGGCTACGAGCAGTACTTC

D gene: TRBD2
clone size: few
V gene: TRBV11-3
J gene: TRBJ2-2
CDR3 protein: CASSPAGTSNTGELFF
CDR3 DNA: TGTGCCAGCTCCCCGGCCGGGACTAGCAACACCGGGGAGCTGTTTTTT

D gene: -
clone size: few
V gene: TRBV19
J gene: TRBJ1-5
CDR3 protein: CATRRSNQPQHF
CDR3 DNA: TGTGCCACCCGGAGGAGCAATCAGCCCCAGCATTTT

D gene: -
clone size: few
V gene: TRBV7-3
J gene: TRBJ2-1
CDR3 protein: CASSGLQGSEQFF
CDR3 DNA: TGTGCCAGCAGCGGATTACAGGGTAGTGAGCAGTTCTTC

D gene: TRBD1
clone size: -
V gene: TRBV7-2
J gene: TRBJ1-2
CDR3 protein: CASSSRDSPYGYTF
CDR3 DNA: TGTGCCAGCAGCTCCCGGGACAGCCCTTATGGCTACACCTTC

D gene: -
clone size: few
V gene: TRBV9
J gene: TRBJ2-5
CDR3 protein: CASSVGAEETQYF
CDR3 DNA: TGTGCCAGCAGCGTAGGGGCCGAAGAGACCCAGTACTTC

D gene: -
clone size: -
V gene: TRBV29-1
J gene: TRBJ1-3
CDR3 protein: CSVSDTTKGNTIYF
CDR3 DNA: TGCAGCGTCTCCGACACGACGAAGGGAAACACCATATATTTT

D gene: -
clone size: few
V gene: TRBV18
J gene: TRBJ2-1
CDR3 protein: CASSPQLLAANNEQFF
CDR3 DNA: TGTGCCAGCTCACCACAGCTACTAGCAGCAAACAATGAGCAGTTCTTC

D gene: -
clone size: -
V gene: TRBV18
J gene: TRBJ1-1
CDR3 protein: CASSPPGSMNTEAFF
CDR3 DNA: TGTGCCAGCTCACCACCGGGCAGCATGAACACTGAAGCTTTCTTT

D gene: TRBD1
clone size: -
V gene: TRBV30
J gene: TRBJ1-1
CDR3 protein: CAWRGQGARTEAFF
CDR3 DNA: TGTGCCTGGAGGGGACAGGGGGCGAGGACTGAAGCTTTCTTT

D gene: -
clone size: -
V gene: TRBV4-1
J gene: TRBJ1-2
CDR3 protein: CASRVPGARGYGYTF
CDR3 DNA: TGCGCCAGCAGGGTTCCAGGGGCGCGCGGCTATGGCTACACCTTC